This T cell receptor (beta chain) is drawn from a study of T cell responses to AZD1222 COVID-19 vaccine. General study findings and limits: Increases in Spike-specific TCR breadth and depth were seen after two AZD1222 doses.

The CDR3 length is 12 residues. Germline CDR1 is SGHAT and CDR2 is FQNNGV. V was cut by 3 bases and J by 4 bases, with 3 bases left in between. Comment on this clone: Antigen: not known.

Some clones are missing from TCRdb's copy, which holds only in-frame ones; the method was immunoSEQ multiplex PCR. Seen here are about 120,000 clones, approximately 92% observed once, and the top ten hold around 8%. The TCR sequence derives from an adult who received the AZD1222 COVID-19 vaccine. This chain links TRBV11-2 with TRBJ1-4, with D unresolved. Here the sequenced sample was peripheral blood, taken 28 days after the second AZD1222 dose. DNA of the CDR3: TGTGCCAGCAGCTTGGGTAATGAAAAACTGTTTTTT. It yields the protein CASSLGNEKLFF.